The clone carrying this T cell receptor (beta chain) turned up a few times. Its antigen is unidentified. This sample is drawn from a study of T cell responses to AZD1222 COVID-19 vaccine. V lost 1 base to trimming and J lost 5 bases, with 14 bases between them. Per the germline V gene, CDR1 is SGHTA and CDR2 is FQGNSA. This CDR3 is 15 amino acids long. Study findings and constraints: Just six people given AZD1222 tested seropositive at baseline. Repertoire samples came only from after the peak T cell response.

Profiling relied on immunoSEQ multiplex PCR, and the TCRdb table lists in-frame clones only, not all of them. The sample lists roughly 130,000 clones, about 86% occurring once. This clonotype originated in an adult in good health. The chain combines TRBV7-2 with TRBJ2-5, with D perhaps matching TRBD1 or TRBD2 (6 bases each). Source: peripheral blood, taken on day 0 of AZD1222 vaccination. The CDR3 protein is CASSLVWGAGETQYF. CDR3 DNA: TGTGCCAGCAGCTTAGTCTGGGGGGCTGGGGAGACCCAGTACTTC.